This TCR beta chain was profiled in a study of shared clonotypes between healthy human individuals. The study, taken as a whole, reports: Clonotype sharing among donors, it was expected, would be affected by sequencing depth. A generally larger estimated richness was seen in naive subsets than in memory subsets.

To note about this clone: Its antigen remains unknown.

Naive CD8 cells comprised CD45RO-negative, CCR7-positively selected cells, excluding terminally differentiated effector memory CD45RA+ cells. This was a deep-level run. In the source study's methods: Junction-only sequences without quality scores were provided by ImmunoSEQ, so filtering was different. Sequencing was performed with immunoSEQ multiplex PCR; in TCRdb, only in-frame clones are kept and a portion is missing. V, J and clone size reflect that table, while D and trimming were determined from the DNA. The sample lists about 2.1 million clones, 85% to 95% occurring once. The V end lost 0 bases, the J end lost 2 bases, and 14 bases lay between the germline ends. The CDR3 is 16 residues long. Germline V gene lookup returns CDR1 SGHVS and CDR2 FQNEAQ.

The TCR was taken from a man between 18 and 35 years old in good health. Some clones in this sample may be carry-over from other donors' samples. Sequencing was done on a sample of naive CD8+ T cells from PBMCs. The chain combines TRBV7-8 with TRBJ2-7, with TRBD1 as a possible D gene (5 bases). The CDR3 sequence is CASSLAVGVGTYEQYF. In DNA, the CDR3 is TGTGCCAGCAGCTTAGCCGTAGGGGTGGGGACCTACGAGCAGTACTTC.